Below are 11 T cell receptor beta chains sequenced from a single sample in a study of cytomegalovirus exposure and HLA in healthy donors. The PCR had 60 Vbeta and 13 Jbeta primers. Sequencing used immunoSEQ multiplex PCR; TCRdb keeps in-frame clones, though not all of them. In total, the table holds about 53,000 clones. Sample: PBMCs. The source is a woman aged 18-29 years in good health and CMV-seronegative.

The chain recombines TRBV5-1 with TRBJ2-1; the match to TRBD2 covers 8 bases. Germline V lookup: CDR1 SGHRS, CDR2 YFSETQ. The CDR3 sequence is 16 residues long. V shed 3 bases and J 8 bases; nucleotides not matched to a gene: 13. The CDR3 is CASSSGSGGPYHEQFF. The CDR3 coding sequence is TGCGCCAGCAGCTCTGGATCGGGAGGGCCTTACCATGAGCAGTTCTTC.

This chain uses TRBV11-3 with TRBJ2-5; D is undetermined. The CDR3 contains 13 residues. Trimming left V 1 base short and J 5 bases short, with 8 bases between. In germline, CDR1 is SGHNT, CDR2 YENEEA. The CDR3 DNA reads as TGTGCCAGCAGCTTAGGGAGCCCGGAGACCCAGTACTTC. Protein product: CASSLGSPETQYF. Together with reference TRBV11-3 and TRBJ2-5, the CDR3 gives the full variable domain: EAGVVQSPRYKIIEKKQPVAFWCNPISGHNTLYWYLQNLGQGPELLIRYENEEAVDDSQLPKDRFSAERLKGVDSTLKIQPAELGDSAVYLCASSLGSPETQYFGPGTRLLVL.

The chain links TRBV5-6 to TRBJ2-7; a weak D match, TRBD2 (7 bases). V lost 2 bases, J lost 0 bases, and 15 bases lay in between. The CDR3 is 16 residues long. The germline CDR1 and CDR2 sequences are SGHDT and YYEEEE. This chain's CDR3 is CASSFPRGGLSYEQYF. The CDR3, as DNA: TGTGCCAGCAGCTTCCCGAGGGGGGGCCTCTCCTACGAGCAGTACTTC.

The CDR3: CATAALAVPYEQYF. CDR3 bases: TGTGCCACCGCCGCCCTAGCGGTCCCCTACGAGCAGTACTTC. This rearrangement joins TRBV6-5 to TRBJ2-7; 7 bases are a match to TRBD2. The CDR3 length is 14 residues. Germline trimming cut 10 bases from V and 2 bases from J; bases unmatched to any gene: 11. The germline V gene has CDR1 MNHEY and CDR2 SVGAGI.

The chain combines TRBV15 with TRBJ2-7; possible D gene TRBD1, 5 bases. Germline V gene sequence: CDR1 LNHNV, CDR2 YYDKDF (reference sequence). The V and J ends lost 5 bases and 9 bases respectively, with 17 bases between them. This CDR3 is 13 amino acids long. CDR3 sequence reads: CATSRRTTALQYF. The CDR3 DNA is TGTGCCACCAGCCGTAGGACAACAGCTCTGCAGTACTTC.

CDR3 region: CAWTSVYTEAFF. The DNA of the CDR3 is TGTGCCTGGACTTCAGTTTACACTGAAGCTTTCTTT. V gene TRBV30 combines with J gene TRBJ1-1; D unresolved. The V end lost 4 bases, the J end lost 3 bases, and 9 bases lay between the germline ends. The CDR3 contains 12 residues. The germline V gene encodes CDR1 GTSNPN and CDR2 SVGIG (reference sequence).

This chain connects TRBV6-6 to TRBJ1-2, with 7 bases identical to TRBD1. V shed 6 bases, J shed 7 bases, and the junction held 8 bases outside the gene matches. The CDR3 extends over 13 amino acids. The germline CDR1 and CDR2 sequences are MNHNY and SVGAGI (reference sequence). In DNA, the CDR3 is TGTGCCAGCAGCCCCGACAGGGTAGGTGGCTACACCTTC. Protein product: CASSPDRVGGYTF.

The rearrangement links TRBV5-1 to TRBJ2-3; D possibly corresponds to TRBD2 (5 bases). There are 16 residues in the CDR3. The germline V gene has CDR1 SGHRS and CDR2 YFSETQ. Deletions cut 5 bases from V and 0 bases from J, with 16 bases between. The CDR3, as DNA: TGCGCCAGCAGTCATGCACTAGGGTCCAGCACAGATACGCAGTATTTT. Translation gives CASSHALGSSTDTQYF.

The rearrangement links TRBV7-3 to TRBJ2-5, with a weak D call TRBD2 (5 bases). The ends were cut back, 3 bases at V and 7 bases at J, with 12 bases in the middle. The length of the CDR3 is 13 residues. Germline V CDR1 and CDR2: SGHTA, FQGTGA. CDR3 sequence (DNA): TGTGCCAGCAGCTTCGGAGGACTGAGGACCCAGTACTTC. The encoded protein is CASSFGGLRTQYF.

The CDR3 DNA follows: TGTGCCAGCAGCCCCATTGGGACAAGGGTTAATTCACCCCTCCACTTT. Encoded protein: CASSPIGTRVNSPLHF. The rearrangement links TRBV14 to TRBJ1-6; weak D call: TRBD1 (6 bases). CDR1 is SGHDN, CDR2 FVKESK, per germline. The V end was cut by 4 bases, the J end by 6 bases, with 16 bases between. This CDR3 comprises 16 residues.

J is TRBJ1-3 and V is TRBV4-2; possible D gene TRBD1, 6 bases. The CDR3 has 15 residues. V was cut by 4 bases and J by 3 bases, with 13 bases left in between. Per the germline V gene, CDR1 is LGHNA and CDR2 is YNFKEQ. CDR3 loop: CASSRGSGDGNTIYF. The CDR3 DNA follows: TGTGCCAGCAGCCGGGGATCAGGGGATGGAAACACCATATATTTT.